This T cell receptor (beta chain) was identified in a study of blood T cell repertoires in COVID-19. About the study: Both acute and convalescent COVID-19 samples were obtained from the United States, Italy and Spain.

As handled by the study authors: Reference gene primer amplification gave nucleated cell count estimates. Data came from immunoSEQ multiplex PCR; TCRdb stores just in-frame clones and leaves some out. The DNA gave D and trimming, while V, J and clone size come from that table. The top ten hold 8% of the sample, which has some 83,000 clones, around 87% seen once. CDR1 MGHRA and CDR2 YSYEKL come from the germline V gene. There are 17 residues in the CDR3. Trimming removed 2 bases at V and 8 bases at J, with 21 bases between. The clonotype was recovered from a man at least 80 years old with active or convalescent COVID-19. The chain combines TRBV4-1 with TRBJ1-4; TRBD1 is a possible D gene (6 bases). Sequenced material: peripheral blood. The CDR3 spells CASSQPTGGRGGEKLFF. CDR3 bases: TGCGCCAGCAGCCAACCGACCGGTGGGAGGGGGGGGGAAAAACTGTTTTTT.